The 25 T cell receptor beta chains below were found in one sample sequenced in a study of Ad26.COV2.S vaccination and SARS-CoV-2 variants. This sample's treatment: some 20 received Ad26.COV2.S at low or high dose, single or two shots; roughly 5 received placebo; per-sample allocation not given. The samples date from day 63 after the first vaccine or placebo injection. Clones were read by immunoSEQ multiplex PCR, and TCRdb kept only the in-frame ones, dropping some. The sample records fewer than 600,000 clones, around 89% being singletons. The starting material was peripheral blood, obtained in a trial of Ad26.COV2.S vaccine versus placebo. These receptors were taken from a person between 18 and 60 years old who received the Ad26.COV2.S COVID-19 vaccine or a placebo.

The chain has TRBV7-9 and TRBJ1-2; weak D call: TRBD1 (5 bases). The germline V gene has CDR1 SEHNR and CDR2 FQNEAQ (reference sequence). The CDR3 is 14 residues long. Trimming removed 1 base at V and 2 bases at J, with 8 bases between. The CDR3 sequence: CASSLGGGNYGYTF. The DNA of the CDR3 is TGTGCCAGCAGCTTAGGGGGCGGAAACTATGGCTACACCTTC.

The J gene is TRBJ1-1, the V gene TRBV7-8; D unresolved. The CDR3 totals 13 residues. With 1 base removed from V and 1 base from J, the gap between germline ends came to 4 bases. Per the germline V gene, CDR1 is SGHVS and CDR2 is FQNEAQ. The CDR3 sequence is CASSLVPNTEAFF. CDR3 coding DNA: TGTGCCAGCAGCTTAGTACCGAACACTGAAGCTTTCTTT.

This chain joins TRBV29-1 and TRBJ1-5; D call uncertain. Germline assignment: CDR1 SQVTM and CDR2 ANQGSEA. Deletions cut 5 bases from V and 0 bases from J, with 8 bases between. This CDR3 has 13 residues. The CDR3 spells CSVKGLSNQPQHF. DNA for the CDR3: TGCAGCGTTAAGGGCCTTAGCAATCAGCCCCAGCATTTT.

As to this clone: A read error may produce the germline difference seen at one junction end. V is TRBV28 and J is TRBJ2-7; D unclear. Germline loops: CDR1 MDHEN, CDR2 SYDVKM. The CDR3 totals 11 residues. CDR3 loop: CASSYRYGQYF. Here the CDR3 DNA reads TGTGCCAGCAGCTACCGTTACGGGCAGTACTTC.

This clone occurred once. The J gene is TRBJ2-3, the V gene TRBV9, with TRBD2 matching over 8 bases. J gave up 4 bases and V 0 bases, and 7 bases lay outside the gene matches. Germline CDR1 SGDLS, CDR2 YYNGEE. The CDR3 length is 16 residues. CDR3 nucleotide sequence: TGTGCCAGCAGCGTAGGGGGAGCGGGAGCGGCAGATACGCAGTATTTT. It encodes CASSVGGAGAADTQYF. Drawing the rest from reference TRBV9 and TRBJ2-3, the complete variable domain is DSGVTQTPKHLITATGQRVTLRCSPRSGDLSVYWYQQSLDQGLQFLIQYYNGEERAKGNILERFSAQQFPDLHSELNLSSLELGDSALYFCASSVGGAGAADTQYFGPGTRLTVL.

V is TRBV6-2 or TRBV6-3 and J is TRBJ2-7; D is perhaps TRBD1 (6 bases). The CDR3 extends over 12 amino acids. Germline V CDR1 and CDR2: MNHEY, SVGEGT. Trimming took off 2 bases at V and 7 bases at J, with 9 bases between the two ends. CDR3 coding DNA: TGTGCCAGCAGTTACCTCAGGGGTGAGCAGTACTTC. Translated: CASSYLRGEQYF.

The genes are TRBV6-6 and TRBJ1-2, with TRBD1 as a possible D gene (6 bases). The CDR3 runs to 12 residues. Germline lookup yields CDR1 MNHNY and CDR2 SVGAGI (reference sequence). The V gene lost 6 bases and the J gene lost 5 bases, with 10 bases spanning the gap. The CDR3 loop is CASSRDNYGYTF. CDR3 DNA sequence: TGTGCCAGCAGCCGGGACAATTATGGCTACACCTTC.

The V and J genes are TRBV6-5 and TRBJ2-7; 8 nucleotides line up with TRBD2. Trimming removed 3 bases from V and 3 bases from J; junction bases left unmatched: 4. The CDR3 covers 14 residues. Germline lookup yields CDR1 MNHEY and CDR2 SVGAGI. The CDR3 DNA sequence: TGTGCCAGCAGTTATAAAGCGGGAGTCTACGAGCAGTACTTC. It specifies CASSYKAGVYEQYF.

This clone was recorded only once. This specimen includes other DNA sequences encoding the same CDR3. The chain uses TRBV28 and TRBJ2-2; D gene unclear. Germline CDR1 reads MDHEN; CDR2 reads SYDVKM. Trimming stripped 2 bases from V and 7 bases from J, with 5 bases between. The CDR3 has 12 amino acids. The CDR3 sequence: CASSLNVGELFF. CDR3 bases: TGTGCCAGCAGTTTAAATGTCGGGGAGCTGTTTTTT.

This chain joins TRBV13 and TRBJ2-5, with TRBD1 matching 10 bases. Germline V gene data show CDR1 as PRHDT and CDR2 as FYEKMQ (reference sequence). The CDR3 has 16 residues. Trimming took 4 bases from V and 3 from J; bases not matched to a gene: 8. The CDR3 nucleotides read TGTGCCAGCAGCTCCCGGGACAGGGGATGGGAAGAGACCCAGTACTTC. Translating gives CASSSRDRGWEETQYF.

This clone was found once. In DNA form, the CDR3 reads TGTGCCAGCAGCTTAGTAGGGGGCACTGAAGCTTTCTTT. This codes for CASSLVGGTEAFF. The gene calls are TRBV11-1 and TRBJ1-1, with D perhaps matching TRBD1 (6 bases). The germline CDR1 and CDR2 sequences are SGHAT and FQDESV (reference sequence). V was clipped by 1 base and J by 4 bases, with 7 bases between them. This CDR3 region has 13 residues.

The chain is built from TRBV4-1 and TRBJ1-5; 7 nucleotides agree with TRBD1. The CDR3 is 16 amino acids. With V trimmed by 1 base and J by 3 bases, 6 bases remained unmatched. The germline V gene encodes CDR1 MGHRA and CDR2 YSYEKL. The CDR3 is CASSQGPTGNNQPQHF. The CDR3 nucleotides are TGCGCCAGCAGCCAAGGTCCGACAGGGAACAATCAGCCCCAGCATTTT.

This rearrangement joins TRBV6-6 to TRBJ1-3; D remains ambiguous. CDR1 MNHNY and CDR2 SVGAGI come from the germline V gene (reference sequence). V lost 5 bases to trimming and J lost 0 bases, with 8 bases between them. The CDR3 has 14 residues. The CDR3 is CASSHSYSGNTIYF. The CDR3 nucleotides are TGTGCCAGCAGTCATTCCTACTCTGGAAACACCATATATTTT.

This chain uses TRBV9 with TRBJ1-5; 8 nucleotides match TRBD1. Germline CDR1 reads SGDLS; CDR2 reads YYNGEE. J lost 5 bases, V lost 3 bases, and 7 bases had no gene match. This CDR3 contains 15 residues. For the CDR3, the DNA is TGTGCCAGCAGCGCCGGGACAGGAGGGTATCAGCCCCAGCATTTT. Amino acid sequence: CASSAGTGGYQPQHF.

V usage is TRBV30 and J usage is TRBJ1-1, with D perhaps matching TRBD1 (5 bases). This CDR3 has 13 residues. Per the germline V gene, CDR1 is GTSNPN and CDR2 is SVGIG (reference sequence). V shed 3 bases and J shed 4 bases, with 12 bases lying between them. CDR3 in amino acids: CAWSGGLGTEAFF. CDR3 in DNA: TGTGCCTGGAGCGGGGGTTTGGGCACTGAAGCTTTCTTT.

The genes are TRBV7-9 and TRBJ1-6; D remains ambiguous. Germline assignment: CDR1 SEHNR and CDR2 FQNEAQ (reference sequence). The CDR3 runs to 14 residues. Trimming shortened V by 5 bases and J by 10 bases, and 15 bases separated the two germline ends. The CDR3 spells CASSHGLGQSPLHF. The CDR3 nucleotides read TGTGCCAGCAGCCACGGGTTAGGGCAATCACCCCTCCACTTT.

A few counts support this clone. The rearrangement uses TRBV3-1 (or the pseudogene TRBV3-2) and TRBJ2-6; the match to TRBD1 covers 9 bases. V gave up 7 bases and J gave up 1 base; unmatched junction bases: 5. CDR1 and CDR2 (germline): LGHDT, YNNKEL (reference sequence). There are 16 residues in the CDR3. CDR3 amino acids: CASKGTGSSGANVLTF. CDR3 DNA sequence: TGTGCCAGCAAAGGGACAGGGTCGTCTGGGGCCAACGTCCTGACTTTC.

The chain links TRBV28 to TRBJ2-7; TRBD2 matches at 15 bases. CDR1 and CDR2 from the germline V gene are MDHEN and SYDVKM. The CDR3 sequence is 17 residues long. The ends lost 0 bases at V and 3 bases at J; junction bases unmatched: 3. CDR3 sequence (DNA): TGTGCCAGCAGTTTATGGGGACTAGCGGGAGGCGGCTACGAGCAGTACTTC. It encodes CASSLWGLAGGGYEQYF.

The rearrangement joins TRBV2 to TRBJ1-4, with 7 bases identical to TRBD1. Per the germline V gene, CDR1 is SNHLY and CDR2 is FYNNEI. The CDR3 loop spans 13 amino acids. Losses at the gene ends were 10 bases for V and 5 bases for J; bases not matched to a gene: 7. The CDR3 is CATRTGLNEKLFF. CDR3 coding DNA: TGTGCCACCCGGACAGGCTTAAATGAAAAACTGTTTTTT.

The rearrangement uses TRBV6-2 or TRBV6-3 and TRBJ2-5; 13 bases align to TRBD2. This CDR3 is 17 amino acids long. The germline CDR1 and CDR2 sequences are MNHEY and SVGEGT. J lost 4 bases, V lost 2 bases, and 7 bases had no gene match. CDR3 nucleotides: TGTGCCAGCAGTTACGATCGTGGGACTAGCGGGGTAGAGACCCAGTACTTC. It specifies CASSYDRGTSGVETQYF.

V and J are TRBV29-1 and TRBJ2-7; 11 positions agree with TRBD2. The junction had 7 bases not matched to a gene; V was cut back by 4 bases and J by 5 bases. The length of the CDR3 is 14 residues. Germline-derived CDR1 and CDR2 are SQVTM and ANQGSEA. CDR3 sequence reads: CSVGIAGGLDEQYF. CDR3 in DNA: TGCAGCGTTGGGATAGCGGGAGGGCTCGACGAGCAGTACTTC.

V usage is TRBV10-2 and J usage is TRBJ2-2, with 8 nucleotides matching TRBD2. The V segment lost 7 bases and the J segment 5 bases; nucleotides outside the gene matches: 12. CDR1 and CDR2 (germline): WSHSY, SAAADI. This CDR3 has 16 residues. In nucleotides, the CDR3 is TGCGCCAGCAAAAGCGGGGGAGAGATTTTAACCGGGGAGCTGTTTTTT. It specifies CASKSGGEILTGELFF.

CDR3 sequence (DNA): TGTGCCAGCAGCCAAGAGAGGTACTATGGCTACACCTTC. It codes for CASSQERYYGYTF. The genes are TRBV3-1 (or the pseudogene TRBV3-2) and TRBJ1-2, with D unresolved. The V gene's germline CDR1 is LGHDT and CDR2 YNNKEL (reference sequence). Trimming left V 0 bases short and J 3 bases short, with 5 bases between. This CDR3 comprises 13 residues.

This clone was seen more than once but under ten times. This chain links TRBV30 with TRBJ2-7; D is unclear. This CDR3 comprises 11 residues. Trimming stripped 0 bases from V and 2 bases from J, with 2 bases between. CDR1 is GTSNPN, CDR2 SVGIG, per germline (reference sequence). CDR3 protein: CAWSVTYEQYF. CDR3 nucleotides: TGTGCCTGGAGTGTAACCTACGAGCAGTACTTC.

The sample holds one count of this clone. The chain uses TRBV25-1 and TRBJ2-2; 8 bases agree with TRBD2. In germline, CDR1 is MGHDK, CDR2 SYGVNS. Trimming cost V 2 bases and J 5 bases; bases outside gene matches: 4. The CDR3 spans 15 residues. The CDR3 loop reads CASSEPGGLTGELFF. The CDR3, as DNA: TGTGCCAGCAGTGAACCGGGAGGGTTAACCGGGGAGCTGTTTTTT. Variable domain in full (rest from reference TRBV25-1 and TRBJ2-2): EADIYQTPRYLVIGTGKKITLECSQTMGHDKMYWYQQDPGMELHLIHYSYGVNSTEKGDLSSESTVSRIRTEHFPLTLESARPSHTSQYLCASSEPGGLTGELFFGEGSRLTVL.